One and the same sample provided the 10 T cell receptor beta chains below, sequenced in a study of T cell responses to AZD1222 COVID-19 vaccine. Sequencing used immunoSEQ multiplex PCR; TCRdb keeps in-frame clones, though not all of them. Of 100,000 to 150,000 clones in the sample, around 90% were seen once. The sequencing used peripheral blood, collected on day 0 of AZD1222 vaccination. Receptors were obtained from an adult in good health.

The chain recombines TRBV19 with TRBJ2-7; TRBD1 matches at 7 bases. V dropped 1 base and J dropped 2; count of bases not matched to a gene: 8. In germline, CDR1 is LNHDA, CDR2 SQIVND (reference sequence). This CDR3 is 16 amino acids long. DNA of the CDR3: TGTGCCAGTAGTATAGGTTTTGGACAGGAAGCCTACGAGCAGTACTTC. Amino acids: CASSIGFGQEAYEQYF.

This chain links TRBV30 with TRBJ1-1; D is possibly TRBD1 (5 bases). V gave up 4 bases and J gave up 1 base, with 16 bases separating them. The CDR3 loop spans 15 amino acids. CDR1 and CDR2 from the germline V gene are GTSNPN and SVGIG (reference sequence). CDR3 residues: CAWTKGWDPNTEAFF. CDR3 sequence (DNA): TGTGCCTGGACCAAAGGCTGGGACCCGAACACTGAAGCTTTCTTT.

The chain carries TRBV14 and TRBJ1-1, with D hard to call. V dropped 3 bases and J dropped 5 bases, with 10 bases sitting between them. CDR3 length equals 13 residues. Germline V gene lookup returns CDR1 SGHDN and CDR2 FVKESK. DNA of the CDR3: TGTGCCAGCAGCCAGGGGTTTGCGACTGAAGCTTTCTTT. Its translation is CASSQGFATEAFF.

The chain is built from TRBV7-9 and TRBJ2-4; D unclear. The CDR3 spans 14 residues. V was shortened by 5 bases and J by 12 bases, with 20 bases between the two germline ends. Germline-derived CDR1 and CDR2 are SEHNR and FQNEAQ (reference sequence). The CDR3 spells CASSPTEGPSYQYF. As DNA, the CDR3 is TGTGCCAGCAGCCCCACGGAAGGGCCGAGCTATCAGTACTTC.

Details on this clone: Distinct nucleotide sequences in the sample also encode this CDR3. The CDR3 protein is CASSPGETQYF. CDR3 in DNA: TGTGCCAGCTCACCGGGGGAGACCCAGTACTTC. This chain uses TRBV18 with TRBJ2-5; D is ambiguous. The CDR3 contains 11 residues. From germline, CDR1 is KGHSH and CDR2 LQKENI. Trimming took 3 bases from V and 5 from J, leaving 4 bases between them.

This chain's CDR3 is CATRDNFNQPQHF. In DNA, the CDR3 is TGTGCCACCCGGGACAACTTCAATCAGCCCCAGCATTTT. This chain connects TRBV6-5 to TRBJ1-5; possibly TRBD1 for D (6 bases). The CDR3 is made up of 13 amino acids. Trimming took off 10 bases at V and 3 bases at J, with 13 bases between the two ends. Germline V gene sequence: CDR1 MNHEY, CDR2 SVGAGI.

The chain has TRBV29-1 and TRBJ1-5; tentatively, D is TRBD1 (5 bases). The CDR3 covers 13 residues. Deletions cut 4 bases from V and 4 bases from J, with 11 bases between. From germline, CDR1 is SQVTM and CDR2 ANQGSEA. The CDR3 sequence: CSVGAGVNQPQHF. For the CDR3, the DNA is TGCAGCGTTGGAGCGGGGGTAAATCAGCCCCAGCATTTT. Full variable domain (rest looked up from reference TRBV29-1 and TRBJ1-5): SAVISQKPSRDICQRGTSLTIQCQVDSQVTMMFWYRQQPGQSLTLIATANQGSEATYESGFVIDKFPISRPNLTFSTLTVSNMSPEDSSIYLCSVGAGVNQPQHFGDGTRLSIL.

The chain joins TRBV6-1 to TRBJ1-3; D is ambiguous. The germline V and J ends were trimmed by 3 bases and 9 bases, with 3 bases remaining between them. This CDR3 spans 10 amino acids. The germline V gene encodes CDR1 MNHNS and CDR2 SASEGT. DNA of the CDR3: TGTGCCAGCAGTGAGGGCACCATATATTTT. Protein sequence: CASSEGTIYF.

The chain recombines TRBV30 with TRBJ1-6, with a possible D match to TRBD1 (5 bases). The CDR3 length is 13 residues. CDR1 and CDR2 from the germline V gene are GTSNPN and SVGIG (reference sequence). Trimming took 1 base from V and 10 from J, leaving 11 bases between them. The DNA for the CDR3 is TGTGCCTGGAGTGAGCAGGGTGGATCACCCCTCCACTTT. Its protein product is CAWSEQGGSPLHF.

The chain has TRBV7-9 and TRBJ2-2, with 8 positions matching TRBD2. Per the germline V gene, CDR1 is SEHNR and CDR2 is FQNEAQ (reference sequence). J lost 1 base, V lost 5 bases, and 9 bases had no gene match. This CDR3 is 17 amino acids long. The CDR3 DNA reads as TGTGCCAGCAGCAACGTCGGGGGGGCCAGGAACACCGGGGAGCTGTTTTTT. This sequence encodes CASSNVGGARNTGELFF.